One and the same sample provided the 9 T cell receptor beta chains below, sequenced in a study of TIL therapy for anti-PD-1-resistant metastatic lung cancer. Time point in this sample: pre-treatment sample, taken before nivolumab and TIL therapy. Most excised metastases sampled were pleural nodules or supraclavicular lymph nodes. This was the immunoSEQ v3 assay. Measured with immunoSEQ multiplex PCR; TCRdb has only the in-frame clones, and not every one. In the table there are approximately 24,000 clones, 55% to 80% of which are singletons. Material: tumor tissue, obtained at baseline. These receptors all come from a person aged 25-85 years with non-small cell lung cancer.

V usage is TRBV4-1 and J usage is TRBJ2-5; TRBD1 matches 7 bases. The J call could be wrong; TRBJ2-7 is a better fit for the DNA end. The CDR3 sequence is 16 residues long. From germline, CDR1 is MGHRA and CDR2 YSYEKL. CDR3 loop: CASSQDRPDRAYEQYF. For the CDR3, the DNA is TGCGCCAGCAGCCAAGATCGTCCCGACAGGGCCTACGAGCAGTACTTC.

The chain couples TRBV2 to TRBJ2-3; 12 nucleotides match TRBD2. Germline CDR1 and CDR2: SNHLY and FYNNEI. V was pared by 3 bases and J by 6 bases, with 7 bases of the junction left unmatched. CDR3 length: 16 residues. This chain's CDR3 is CASSDPSGGGGDTQYF. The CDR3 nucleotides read TGTGCCAGCAGTGACCCTAGCGGGGGGGGCGGGGATACGCAGTATTTT. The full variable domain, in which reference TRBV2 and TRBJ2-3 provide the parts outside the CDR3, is EPEVTQTPSHQVTQMGQEVILRCVPISNHLYFYWYRQILGQKVEFLVSFYNNEISEKSEIFDDQFSVERPDGSNFTLKIRSTKLEDSAMYFCASSDPSGGGGDTQYFGPGTRLTVL.

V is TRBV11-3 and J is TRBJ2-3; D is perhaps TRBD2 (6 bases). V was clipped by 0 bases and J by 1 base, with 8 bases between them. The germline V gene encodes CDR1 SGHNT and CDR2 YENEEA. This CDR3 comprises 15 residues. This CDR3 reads CASSLDQRGTDTQYF. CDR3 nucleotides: TGTGCCAGCAGCTTAGATCAGCGGGGCACAGATACGCAGTATTTT.

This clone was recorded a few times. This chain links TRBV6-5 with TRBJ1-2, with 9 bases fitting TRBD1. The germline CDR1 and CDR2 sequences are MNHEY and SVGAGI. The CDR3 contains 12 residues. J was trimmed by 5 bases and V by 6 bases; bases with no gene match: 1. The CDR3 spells CASSGTGYGYTF. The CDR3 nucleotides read TGTGCCAGCAGCGGGACAGGGTATGGCTACACCTTC.

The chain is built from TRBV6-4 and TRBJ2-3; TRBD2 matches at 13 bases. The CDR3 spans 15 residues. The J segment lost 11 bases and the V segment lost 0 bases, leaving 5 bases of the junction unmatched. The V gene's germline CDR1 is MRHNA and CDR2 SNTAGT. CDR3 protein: CASSDSGTSGARQYF. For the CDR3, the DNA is TGTGCCAGCAGTGACTCTGGGACTAGCGGGGCCAGGCAGTATTTT.

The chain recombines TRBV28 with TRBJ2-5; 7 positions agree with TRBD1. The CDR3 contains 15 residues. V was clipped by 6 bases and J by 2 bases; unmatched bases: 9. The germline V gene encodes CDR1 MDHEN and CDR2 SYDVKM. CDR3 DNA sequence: TGTGCCAGCAGCTTCGCCGACAGGGAGCAAGAGACCCAGTACTTC. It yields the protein CASSFADREQETQYF. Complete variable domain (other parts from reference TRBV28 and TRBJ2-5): DVKVTQSSRYLVKRTGEKVFLECVQDMDHENMFWYRQDPGLGLRLIYFSYDVKMKEKGDIPEGYSVSREKKERFSLILESASTNQTSMYLCASSFADREQETQYFGPGTRLLVL.

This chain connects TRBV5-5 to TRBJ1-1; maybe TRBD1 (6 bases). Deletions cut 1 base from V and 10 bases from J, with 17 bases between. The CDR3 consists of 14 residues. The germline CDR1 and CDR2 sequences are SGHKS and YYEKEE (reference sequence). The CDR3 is CASSLLQGKGRAFF. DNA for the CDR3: TGTGCCAGCAGCTTGCTCCAGGGGAAAGGAAGAGCTTTCTTT.

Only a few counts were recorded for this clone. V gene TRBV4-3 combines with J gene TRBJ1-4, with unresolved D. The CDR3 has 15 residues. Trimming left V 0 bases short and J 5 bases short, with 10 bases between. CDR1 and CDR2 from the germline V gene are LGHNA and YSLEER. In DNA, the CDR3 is TGCGCCAGCAGCCAAGAAGTCAGTAACAATGAAAAACTGTTTTTT. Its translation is CASSQEVSNNEKLFF.

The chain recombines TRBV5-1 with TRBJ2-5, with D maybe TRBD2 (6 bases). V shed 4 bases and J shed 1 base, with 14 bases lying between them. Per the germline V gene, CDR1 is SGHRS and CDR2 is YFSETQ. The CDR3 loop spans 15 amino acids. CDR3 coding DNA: TGCGCCAGCAGCCCCGGGAGCCCCTCCCAAGAGACCCAGTACTTC. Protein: CASSPGSPSQETQYF.